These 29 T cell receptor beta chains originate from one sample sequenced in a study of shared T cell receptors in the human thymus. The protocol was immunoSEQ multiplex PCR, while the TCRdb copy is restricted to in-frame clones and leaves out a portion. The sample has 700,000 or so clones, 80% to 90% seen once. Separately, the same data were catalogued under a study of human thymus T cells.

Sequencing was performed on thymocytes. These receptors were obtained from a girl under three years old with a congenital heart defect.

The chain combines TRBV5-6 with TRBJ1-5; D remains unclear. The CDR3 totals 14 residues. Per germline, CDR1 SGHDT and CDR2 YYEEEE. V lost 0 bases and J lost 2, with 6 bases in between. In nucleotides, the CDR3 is TGTGCCAGCAGCTTGGACCAGGGCAATCAGCCCCAGCATTTT. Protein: CASSLDQGNQPQHF.

Written as DNA, the CDR3 is TGTGCCAGCAGCTTAGTTCGGGATTTGGAGGAGAGCAATCAGCCCCAGCATTTT. Its translation is CASSLVRDLEESNQPQHF. The J gene is TRBJ1-5, the V gene TRBV7-2, with D unresolved. The CDR3 is made up of 18 amino acids. Per the germline V gene, CDR1 is SGHTA and CDR2 is FQGNSA. With 1 base removed from V and 1 base from J, the gap between germline ends came to 17 bases.

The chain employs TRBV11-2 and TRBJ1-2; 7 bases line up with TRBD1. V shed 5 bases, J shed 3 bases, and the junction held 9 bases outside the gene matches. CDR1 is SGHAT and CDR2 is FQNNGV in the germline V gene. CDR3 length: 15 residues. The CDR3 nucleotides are TGTGCCAGCAGCACTACCGGGACAGCCGACTATGGCTACACCTTC. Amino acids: CASSTTGTADYGYTF.

The CDR3 DNA reads TGTGCCAGCAGTCGGGAATATAGCAATCAGCCCCAGCATTTT. Amino acids: CASSREYSNQPQHF. V gene TRBV2 combines with J gene TRBJ1-5; D unclear. The V gene lost 5 bases and the J gene lost 0 bases, with 8 bases spanning the gap. There are 14 residues in the CDR3. Germline CDR1 SNHLY, CDR2 FYNNEI.

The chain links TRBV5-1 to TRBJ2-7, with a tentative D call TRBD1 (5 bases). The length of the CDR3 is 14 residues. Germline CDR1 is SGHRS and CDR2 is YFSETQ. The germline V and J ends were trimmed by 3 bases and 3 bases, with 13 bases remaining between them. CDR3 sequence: CASSSGHRYYEQYF. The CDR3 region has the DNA TGCGCCAGCAGCTCCGGACACCGATACTACGAGCAGTACTTC.

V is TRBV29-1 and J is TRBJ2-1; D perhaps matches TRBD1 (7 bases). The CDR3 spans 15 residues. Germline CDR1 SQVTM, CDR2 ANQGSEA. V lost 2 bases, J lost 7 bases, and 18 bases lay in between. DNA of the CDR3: TGCAGCGTTGAACAGGGGGGTCGGGTGAGGAATGAGCAGTTCTTC. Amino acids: CSVEQGGRVRNEQFF.

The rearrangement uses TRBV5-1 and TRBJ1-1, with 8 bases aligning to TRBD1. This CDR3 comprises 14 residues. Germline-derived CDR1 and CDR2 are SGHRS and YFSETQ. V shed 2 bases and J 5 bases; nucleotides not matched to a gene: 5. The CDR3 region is CASSLGQGRTEAFF. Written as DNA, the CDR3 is TGCGCCAGCAGCTTAGGACAGGGAAGGACTGAAGCTTTCTTT.

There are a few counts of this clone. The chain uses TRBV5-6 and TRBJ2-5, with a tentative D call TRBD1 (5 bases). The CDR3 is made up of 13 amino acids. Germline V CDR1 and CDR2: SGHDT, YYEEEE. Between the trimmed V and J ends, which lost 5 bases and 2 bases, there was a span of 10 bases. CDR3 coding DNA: TGTGCCAGCAGAGACAGCACTCAAGAGACCCAGTACTTC. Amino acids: CASRDSTQETQYF.

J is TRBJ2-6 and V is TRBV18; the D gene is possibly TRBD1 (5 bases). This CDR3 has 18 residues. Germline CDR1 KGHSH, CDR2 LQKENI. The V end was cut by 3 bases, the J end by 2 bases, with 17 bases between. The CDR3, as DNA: TGTGCCAGCTCACCTTGGCGCCAGGGCTCGCCTGGGGCCAACGTCCTGACTTTC. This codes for CASSPWRQGSPGANVLTF. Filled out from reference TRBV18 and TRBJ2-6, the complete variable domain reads NAGVMQNPRHLVRRRGQEARLRCSPMKGHSHVYWYRQLPEEGLKFMVYLQKENIIDESGMPKERFSAEFPKEGPSILRIQQVVRGDSAAYFCASSPWRQGSPGANVLTFGAGSRLTVL.

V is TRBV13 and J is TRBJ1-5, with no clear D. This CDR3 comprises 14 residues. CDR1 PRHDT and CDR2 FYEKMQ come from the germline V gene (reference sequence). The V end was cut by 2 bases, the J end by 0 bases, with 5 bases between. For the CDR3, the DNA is TGTGCCAGCAGCTTAAGCTCTAGCAATCAGCCCCAGCATTTT. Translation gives CASSLSSSNQPQHF.

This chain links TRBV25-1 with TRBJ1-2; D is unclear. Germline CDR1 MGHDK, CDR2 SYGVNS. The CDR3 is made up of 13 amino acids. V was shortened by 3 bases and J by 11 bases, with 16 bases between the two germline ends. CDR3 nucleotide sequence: TGTGCCAGCAGTGATCACGACAAGGAAAGGTACACCTTC. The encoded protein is CASSDHDKERYTF.

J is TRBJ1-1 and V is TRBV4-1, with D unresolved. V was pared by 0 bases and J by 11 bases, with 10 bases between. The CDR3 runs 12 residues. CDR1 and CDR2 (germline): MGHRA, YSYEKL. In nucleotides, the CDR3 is TGCGCCAGCAGCCAAGACCTTTCGCGGGCTTTCTTT. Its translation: CASSQDLSRAFF.

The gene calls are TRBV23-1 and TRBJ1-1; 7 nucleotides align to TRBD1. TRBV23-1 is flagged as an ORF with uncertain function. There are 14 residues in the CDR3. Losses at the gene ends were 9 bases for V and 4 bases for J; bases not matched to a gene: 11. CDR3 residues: CASTPETGSTEAFF. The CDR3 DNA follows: TGCGCCAGTACTCCCGAGACAGGGAGCACTGAAGCTTTCTTT.

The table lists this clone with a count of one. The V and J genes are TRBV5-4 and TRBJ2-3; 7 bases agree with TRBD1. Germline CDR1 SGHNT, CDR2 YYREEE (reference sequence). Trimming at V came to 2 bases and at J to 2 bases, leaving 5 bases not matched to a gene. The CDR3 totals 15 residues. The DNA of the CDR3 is TGTGCCAGCAGCTTATCGGACAGGTACACAGATACGCAGTATTTT. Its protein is CASSLSDRYTDTQYF.

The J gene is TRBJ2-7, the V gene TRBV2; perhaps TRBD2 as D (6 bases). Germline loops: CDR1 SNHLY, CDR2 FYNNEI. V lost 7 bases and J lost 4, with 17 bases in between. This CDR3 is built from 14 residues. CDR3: CASTSGRITYEQYF. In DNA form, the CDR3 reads TGTGCCAGCACCTCAGGGAGGATAACTTACGAGCAGTACTTC.

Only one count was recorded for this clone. In DNA form, the CDR3 reads TGCAGCGTGACCGGGACGCCGGGAGAGAAATATGGCTACACCTTC. It yields the protein CSVTGTPGEKYGYTF. The V and J genes are TRBV29-1 and TRBJ1-2, with D possibly TRBD1 on 5 matching bases. Germline V gene sequence: CDR1 SQVTM, CDR2 ANQGSEA. Trimming took 6 bases from V and 5 from J, leaving 22 bases between them. The CDR3 runs to 15 residues.

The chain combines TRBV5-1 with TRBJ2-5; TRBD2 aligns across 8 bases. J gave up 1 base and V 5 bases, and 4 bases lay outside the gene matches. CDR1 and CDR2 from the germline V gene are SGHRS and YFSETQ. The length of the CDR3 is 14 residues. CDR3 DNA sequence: TGCGCCAGCAGTCCCGGGACTAGCCAAGAGACCCAGTACTTC. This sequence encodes CASSPGTSQETQYF.

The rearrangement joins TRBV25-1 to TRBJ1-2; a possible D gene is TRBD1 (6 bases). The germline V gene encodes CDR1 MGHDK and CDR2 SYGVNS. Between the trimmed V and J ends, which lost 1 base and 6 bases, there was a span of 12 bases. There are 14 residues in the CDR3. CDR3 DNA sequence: TGTGCCAGCAGTGAATTGGGGGCGATCCATGGCTACACCTTC. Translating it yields CASSELGAIHGYTF.

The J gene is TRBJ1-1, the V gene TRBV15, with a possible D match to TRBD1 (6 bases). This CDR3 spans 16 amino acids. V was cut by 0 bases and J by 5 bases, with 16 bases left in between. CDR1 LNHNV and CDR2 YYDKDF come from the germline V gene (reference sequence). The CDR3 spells CATSRDPGGGGTEAFF. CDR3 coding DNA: TGTGCCACCAGCAGAGACCCCGGGGGCGGGGGGACTGAAGCTTTCTTT.

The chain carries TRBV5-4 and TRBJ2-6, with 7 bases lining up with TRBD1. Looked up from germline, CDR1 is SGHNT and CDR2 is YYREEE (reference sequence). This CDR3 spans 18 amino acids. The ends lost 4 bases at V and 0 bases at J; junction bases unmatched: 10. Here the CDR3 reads CASSPIGTAVSGANVLTF. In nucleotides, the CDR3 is TGTGCCAGCAGCCCCATTGGGACAGCTGTCTCTGGGGCCAACGTCCTGACTTTC. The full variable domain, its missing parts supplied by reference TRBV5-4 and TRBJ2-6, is ETGVTQSPTHLIKTRGQQVTLRCSSQSGHNTVSWYQQALGQGPQFIFQYYREEENGRGNFPPRFSGLQFPNYSSELNVNALELDDSALYLCASSPIGTAVSGANVLTFGAGSRLTVL.

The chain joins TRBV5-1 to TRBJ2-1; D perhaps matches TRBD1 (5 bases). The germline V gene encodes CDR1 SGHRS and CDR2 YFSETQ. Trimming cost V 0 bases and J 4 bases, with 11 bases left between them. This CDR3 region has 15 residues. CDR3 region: CASSLAQGIYNEQFF. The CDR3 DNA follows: TGCGCCAGCAGCTTGGCGCAGGGAATATACAATGAGCAGTTCTTC.

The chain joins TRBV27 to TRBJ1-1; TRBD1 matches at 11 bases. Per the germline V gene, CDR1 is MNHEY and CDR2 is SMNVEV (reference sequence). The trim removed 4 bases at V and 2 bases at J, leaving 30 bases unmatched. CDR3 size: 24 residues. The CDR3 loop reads CASSSNPPLLAGQGAVTKNTEAFF. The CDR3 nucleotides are TGTGCCAGCAGTTCAAATCCCCCCTTGCTAGCCGGACAGGGGGCGGTGACGAAAAACACTGAAGCTTTCTTT.

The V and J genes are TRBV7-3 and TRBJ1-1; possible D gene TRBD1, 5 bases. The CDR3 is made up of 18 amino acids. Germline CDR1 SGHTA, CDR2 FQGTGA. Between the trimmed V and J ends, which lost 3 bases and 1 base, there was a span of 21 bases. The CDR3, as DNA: TGTGCCAGCAGCTTCGGAGTTCGACAGCATTTCAAGAACACTGAAGCTTTCTTT. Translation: CASSFGVRQHFKNTEAFF.

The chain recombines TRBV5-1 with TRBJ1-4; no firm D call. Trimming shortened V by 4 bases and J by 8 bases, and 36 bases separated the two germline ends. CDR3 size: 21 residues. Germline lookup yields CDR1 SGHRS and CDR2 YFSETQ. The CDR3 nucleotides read TGCGCCAGCAGCCCCCATATCGGACGGACGGAGGACGTAGGTAGAGACGAAAAACTGTTTTTT. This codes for CASSPHIGRTEDVGRDEKLFF.

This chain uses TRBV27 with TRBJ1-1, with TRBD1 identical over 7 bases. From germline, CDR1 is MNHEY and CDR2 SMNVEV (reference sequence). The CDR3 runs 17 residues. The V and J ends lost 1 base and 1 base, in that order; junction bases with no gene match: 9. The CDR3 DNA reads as TGTGCCAGCAGTTTATGTCCGACAGGGCACAAGAACACTGAAGCTTTCTTT. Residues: CASSLCPTGHKNTEAFF.

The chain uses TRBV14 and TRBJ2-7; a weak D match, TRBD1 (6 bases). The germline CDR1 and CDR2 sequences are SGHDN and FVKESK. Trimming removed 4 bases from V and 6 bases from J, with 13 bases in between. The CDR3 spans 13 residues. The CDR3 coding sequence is TGTGCCAGCAGCCCGATCCAGGGGATCGAGCAGTACTTC. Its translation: CASSPIQGIEQYF.

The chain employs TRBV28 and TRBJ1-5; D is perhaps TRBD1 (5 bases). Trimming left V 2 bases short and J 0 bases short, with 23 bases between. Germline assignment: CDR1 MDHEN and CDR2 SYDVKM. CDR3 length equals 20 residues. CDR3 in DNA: TGTGCCAGCAGTTTAAAGAGAGGGGCGGAGGGAAGGAATAGCAATCAGCCCCAGCATTTT. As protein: CASSLKRGAEGRNSNQPQHF.

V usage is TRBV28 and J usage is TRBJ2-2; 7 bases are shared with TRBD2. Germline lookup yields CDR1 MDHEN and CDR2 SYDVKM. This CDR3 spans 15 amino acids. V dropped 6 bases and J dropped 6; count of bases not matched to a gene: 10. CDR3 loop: CASSLKRGEAGELFF. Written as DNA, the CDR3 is TGTGCCAGCAGCCTCAAGCGGGGAGAGGCCGGGGAGCTGTTTTTT. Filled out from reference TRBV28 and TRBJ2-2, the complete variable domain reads DVKVTQSSRYLVKRTGEKVFLECVQDMDHENMFWYRQDPGLGLRLIYFSYDVKMKEKGDIPEGYSVSREKKERFSLILESASTNQTSMYLCASSLKRGEAGELFFGEGSRLTVL.

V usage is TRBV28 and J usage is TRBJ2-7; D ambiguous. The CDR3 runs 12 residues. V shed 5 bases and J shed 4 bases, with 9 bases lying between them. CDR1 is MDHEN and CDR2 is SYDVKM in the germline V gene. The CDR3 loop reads CASSVDMYEQYF. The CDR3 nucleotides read TGTGCCAGCAGTGTCGACATGTACGAGCAGTACTTC.